This T cell receptor beta chain emerged from a study of blood T cells in healthy people across ages. A second PCR of 7 to 11 cycles used a sample-barcoded 5' primer and a J-beta primer mix. Each cDNA molecule was tagged by a template-switch adaptor that had 12 random nucleotides. Per sample, CDR3-containing paired-end reads numbered at least 2.5 million. TCRdb reanalysed the 5' RACE reads using MiXCR and keeps one entry per CDR3 protein. The table includes some 1,800,000 distinct CDR3 sequences, about two fifths detected once. The sequence was obtained from a human donor in good health. Sequencing was carried out using blood.

CDR3: CASSSPRGIIDEQFF. CDR3 DNA sequence: TGTGCCAGCAGTTCCCCCAGGGGTATTATCGATGAGCAGTTCTTC. The chain is built from TRBV6-2 or TRBV6-3 and TRBJ2-1; maybe TRBD1 (6 bases). The V and J ends lost 4 bases and 8 bases respectively, with 18 bases between them. CDR1 MNHEY and CDR2 SVGEGT come from the germline V gene. This CDR3 has 15 residues.